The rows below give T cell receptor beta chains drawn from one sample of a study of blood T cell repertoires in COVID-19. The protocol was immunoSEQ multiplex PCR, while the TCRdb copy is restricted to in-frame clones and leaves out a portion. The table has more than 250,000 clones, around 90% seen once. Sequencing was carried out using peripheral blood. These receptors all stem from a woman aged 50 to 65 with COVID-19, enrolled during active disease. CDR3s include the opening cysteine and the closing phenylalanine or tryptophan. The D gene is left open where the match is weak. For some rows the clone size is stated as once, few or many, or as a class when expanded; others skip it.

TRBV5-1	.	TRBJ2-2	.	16	TGCGCCAGCAGCCAGGAGTGGGGGACAAACACCGGGGAGCTGTTTTTT	CASSQEWGTNTGELFF
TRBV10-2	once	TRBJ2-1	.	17	TGCGCCAGCAGTGAAAGCCTTTTGCGTAGATCCTACAATGAGCAGTTCTTC	CASSESLLRRSYNEQFF
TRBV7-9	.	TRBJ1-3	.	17	TGTGCCAGCAGCTTGGCGGGCCGGGACTACTCTGGAAACACCATATATTTT	CASSLAGRDYSGNTIYF
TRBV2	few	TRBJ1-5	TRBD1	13	TGTGCCAGCAGTGAAGCGGGACAGCAGCCCCAGCATTTT	CASSEAGQQPQHF
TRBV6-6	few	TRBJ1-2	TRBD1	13	TGTGCCAGCAGGGGGACAGGGGGCTATGGCTACACCTTC	CASRGTGGYGYTF
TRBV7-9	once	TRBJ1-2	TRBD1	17	TGTGCCAGCAGCCCCAATCTTATCGACAGGGCTAACTATGGCTACACCTTC	CASSPNLIDRANYGYTF
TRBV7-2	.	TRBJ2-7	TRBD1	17	TGTGCCAGCAGCTTGGGACAGGGGGCAAAAAACCCCTACGAGCAGTACTTC	CASSLGQGAKNPYEQYF
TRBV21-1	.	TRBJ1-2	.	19	TGTGCCAGCAGCCAAGAGAGGACAGCCCCTAAGGGTACTAACTATGGCTACACCTTC	CASSQERTAPKGTNYGYTF
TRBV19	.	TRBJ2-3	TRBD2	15	TGTGCCAGTAGTAAGGCTAGCGGTTTCGCAGATACGCAGTATTTT	CASSKASGFADTQYF
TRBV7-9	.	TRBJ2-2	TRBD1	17	TGTGCCAGCAGCTTAGCGAAGGACAGGGGGAACACCGGGGAGCTGTTTTTT	CASSLAKDRGNTGELFF
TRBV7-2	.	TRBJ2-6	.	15	TGTGCCAGCAGCACTAGGGCCCCTGGGGCCAACGTCCTGACTTTC	CASSTRAPGANVLTF
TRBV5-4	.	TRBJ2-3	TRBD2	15	TGTGCCAGCAGCTTGGGTGCGGGAGGAACAGATACGCAGTATTTT	CASSLGAGGTDTQYF
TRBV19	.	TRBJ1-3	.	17	TGTGCCAGTAGTATCTACCAAGGAGGGGACCCTGGAAACACCATATATTTT	CASSIYQGGDPGNTIYF
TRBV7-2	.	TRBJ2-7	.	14	TGTGCCAGCAGCTTAGTCGGCAGGGTCAACGAGCAGTACTTC	CASSLVGRVNEQYF
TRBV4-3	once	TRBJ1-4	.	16	TGCGCCAGCAGCCAGTGGACACTTGCAACTAATGAAAAACTGTTTTTT	CASSQWTLATNEKLFF
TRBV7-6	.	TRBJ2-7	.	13	TGTGCCAGCAGCCCGTTTACTAGCACAGAGCAGTACTTC	CASSPFTSTEQYF
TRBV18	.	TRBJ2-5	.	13	TGTGCCACCATCGGGACACCCCAAGAGACCCAGTACTTC	CATIGTPQETQYF
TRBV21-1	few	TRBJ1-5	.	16	TGTGCCAGCCCCAGCAGGGAAGGCCAAACAAGGCAGCCCCAGCATTTT	CASPSREGQTRQPQHF
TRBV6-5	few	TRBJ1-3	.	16	TGTGCCAGCAGTTACTCCGACAGTCGCTCTGGAAACACCATATATTTT	CASSYSDSRSGNTIYF
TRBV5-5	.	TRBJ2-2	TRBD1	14	TGTGCCAGCAGCGGCCGGACAGGGGTCGGGGAGCTGTTTTTT	CASSGRTGVGELFF
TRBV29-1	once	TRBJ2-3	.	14	TGCAGCGTTGAGGAACAGGGCGGCACAGATACGCAGTATTTT	CSVEEQGGTDTQYF
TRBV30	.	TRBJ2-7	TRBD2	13	TGTGCCTGGAGGGTTAGCGGGAGCTTCGAGCAGTACTTC	CAWRVSGSFEQYF
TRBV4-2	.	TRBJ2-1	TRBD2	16	TGTGCCAGCAGCCCCACGGGGGGGGAAAGTTCGGGTGAGCAGTTCTTC	CASSPTGGESSGEQFF
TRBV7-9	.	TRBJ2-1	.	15	TGTGCCAGCAGCTTGCGGCGAGCGGGCGTCAATGAGCAGTTCTTC	CASSLRRAGVNEQFF
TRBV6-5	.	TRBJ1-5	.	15	TGTGCCAGCAGTTACTCTGAGACAGTACGCCAGCCCCAGCATTTT	CASSYSETVRQPQHF
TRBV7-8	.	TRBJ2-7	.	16	TGTGCCAGCAGCTTAGAGAGCACGATCAAGATCTACGAGCAGTACTTC	CASSLESTIKIYEQYF
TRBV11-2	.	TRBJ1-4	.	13	TGTGCCAGTACAGCCAGGGCAAATGAAAAACTGTTTTTT	CASTARANEKLFF
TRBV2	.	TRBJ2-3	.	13	TGTGCCAGGTCACAGGGAAGGTCAGATACGCAGTATTTT	CARSQGRSDTQYF
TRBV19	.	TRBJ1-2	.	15	TGTGCCAGTAGTACCTCCGGGGGGCCCAACTATGGCTACACCTTC	CASSTSGGPNYGYTF
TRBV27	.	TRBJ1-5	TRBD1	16	TGTGCCAGCAGTCCGCTGGGACAGGGTAGCAATCAGCCCCAGCATTTT	CASSPLGQGSNQPQHF
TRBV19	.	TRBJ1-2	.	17	TGTGCCAGTAGTTGGGGGGGGAGTCCGGCCCAGCGACATGGCTACACCTTC	CASSWGGSPAQRHGYTF
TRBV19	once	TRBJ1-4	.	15	TGTGCCAGTAGTCTAGGGGGAGCAACTAATGAAAAACTGTTTTTT	CASSLGGATNEKLFF
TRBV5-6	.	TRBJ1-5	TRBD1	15	TGTGCCAGCAGTACCGGGACAGGGATCAATCAGCCCCAGCATTTT	CASSTGTGINQPQHF
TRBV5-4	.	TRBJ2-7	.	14	TGTGCCAGCAGTTTTAGGGCCGGGAGCTACGAGCAGTACTTC	CASSFRAGSYEQYF
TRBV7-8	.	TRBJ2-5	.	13	TGTGCCAGCAGCTGGGACTACCAAGAGACCCAGTACTTC	CASSWDYQETQYF
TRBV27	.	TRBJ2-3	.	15	TGTGCCAGCAGCCATGGAGGGGTTAGCACAGATACGCAGTATTTT	CASSHGGVSTDTQYF
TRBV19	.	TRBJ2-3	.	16	TGTGCCAGTAGTTATGGCCTGAGCGGGAGCACAGATACGCAGTATTTT	CASSYGLSGSTDTQYF
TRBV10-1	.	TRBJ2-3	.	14	TGCGCCAGCAGTGATCCCGGGAGCGCAGATACGCAGTATTTT	CASSDPGSADTQYF
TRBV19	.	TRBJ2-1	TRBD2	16	TGTGCCAGTAGTCTGACCGGCGGGAGGACATACAATGAGCAGTTCTTC	CASSLTGGRTYNEQFF
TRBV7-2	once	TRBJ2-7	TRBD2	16	TGTGCCAGCAGCTTAGGACCACCGGGAGGGCCCTACGAGCAGTACTTC	CASSLGPPGGPYEQYF
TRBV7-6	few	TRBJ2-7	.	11	TGTGCCAGCAGCTCCACCTACGAGCAGTACTTC	CASSSTYEQYF
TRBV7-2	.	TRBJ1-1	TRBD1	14	TGTGCCAGCAGCTTATCGGACAGGGGGTCTGAAGCTTTCTTT	CASSLSDRGSEAFF
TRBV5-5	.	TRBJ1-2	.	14	TGTGCCAGCAGCTTTAACAGGGACAACTATGGCTACACCTTC	CASSFNRDNYGYTF
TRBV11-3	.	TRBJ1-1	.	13	TGTGCCAGCAGCCCTGGGGCGGAGACTGAAGCTTTCTTT	CASSPGAETEAFF
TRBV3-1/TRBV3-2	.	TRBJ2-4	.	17	TGTGCCAGCAGCCTCCTACAGGGCTTAAGAGCCAAAAACATTCAGTACTTC	CASSLLQGLRAKNIQYF
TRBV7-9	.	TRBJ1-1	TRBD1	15	TGTGCCAGCAGCTTCCCAGGGGGATGGGACACTGAAGCTTTCTTT	CASSFPGGWDTEAFF
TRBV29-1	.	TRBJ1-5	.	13	TGCAGCGTTGTGTCGGGGAGCAATCAGCCCCAGCATTTT	CSVVSGSNQPQHF
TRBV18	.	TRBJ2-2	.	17	TGTGCCAGCTCAGCGGAATCAGGGATGTCGAACACCGGGGAGCTGTTTTTT	CASSAESGMSNTGELFF
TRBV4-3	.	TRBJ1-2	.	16	TGCGCCAGCAGCCAAGATGGAGGGGTGGTGAGCTATGGCTACACCTTC	CASSQDGGVVSYGYTF
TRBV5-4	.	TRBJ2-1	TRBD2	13	TGTGCCAGCAGCTCGGGACTAGCTCATGAGCAGTTCTTC	CASSSGLAHEQFF
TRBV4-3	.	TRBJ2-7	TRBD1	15	TGCGCCAGCAGCCGCGGCCAGAGACAGGGGTACGAGCAGTACTTC	CASSRGQRQGYEQYF